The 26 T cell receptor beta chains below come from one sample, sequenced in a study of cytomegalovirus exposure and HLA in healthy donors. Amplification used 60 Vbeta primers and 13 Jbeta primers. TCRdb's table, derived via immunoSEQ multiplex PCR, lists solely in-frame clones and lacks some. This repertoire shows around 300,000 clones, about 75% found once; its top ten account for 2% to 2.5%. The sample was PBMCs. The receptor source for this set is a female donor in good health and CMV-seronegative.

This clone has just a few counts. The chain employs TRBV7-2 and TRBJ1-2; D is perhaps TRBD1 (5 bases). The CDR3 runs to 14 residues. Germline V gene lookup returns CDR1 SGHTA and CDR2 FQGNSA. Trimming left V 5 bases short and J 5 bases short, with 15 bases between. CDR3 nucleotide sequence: TGTGCCAGCAGCCGAGGGGTCGGGGGGTATGGCTACACCTTC. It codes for CASSRGVGGYGYTF.

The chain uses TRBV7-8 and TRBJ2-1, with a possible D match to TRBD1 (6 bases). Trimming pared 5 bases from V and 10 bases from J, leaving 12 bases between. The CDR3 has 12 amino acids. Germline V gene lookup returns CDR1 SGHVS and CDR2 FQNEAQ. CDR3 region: CASSPSQGEQFF. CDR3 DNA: TGTGCCAGCAGCCCCTCGCAGGGGGAGCAGTTCTTC.

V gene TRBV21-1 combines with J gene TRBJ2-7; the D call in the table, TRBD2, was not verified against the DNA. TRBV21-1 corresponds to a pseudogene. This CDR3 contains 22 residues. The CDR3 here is CASSPPGQPGTSGRIHSYEQYF. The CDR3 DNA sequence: TGTGCCAGCAGCCCCCCCGGACAACCAGGGACTAGCGGGAGGATACACTCCTACGAGCAGTACTTC.

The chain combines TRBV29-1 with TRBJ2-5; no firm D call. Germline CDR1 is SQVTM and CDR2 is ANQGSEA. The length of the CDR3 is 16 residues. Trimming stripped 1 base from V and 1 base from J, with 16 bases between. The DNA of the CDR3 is TGCAGCGTTGAAGCCTTGGAGATGTGGCTCCAAGAGACCCAGTACTTC. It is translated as CSVEALEMWLQETQYF.

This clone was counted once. The CDR3 DNA is TGTGCCAGTAGCTCCTCGGGTTCCGGGGAGCTGTTTTTT. Translated, it gives CASSSSGSGELFF. V usage is TRBV19 and J usage is TRBJ2-2, with D uncertain. Looked up from germline, CDR1 is LNHDA and CDR2 is SQIVND (reference sequence). This CDR3 contains 13 residues. Trimming removed 6 bases at V and 6 bases at J, with 11 bases between.

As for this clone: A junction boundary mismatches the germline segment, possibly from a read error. CDR3 residues: CSSSLGRAEYGYTF. The CDR3 DNA sequence: TGTTCCAGCAGCTTAGGGCGGGCCGAATATGGCTACACCTTC. The chain couples TRBV7-9 to TRBJ1-2; D remains unclear. CDR1 SEHNR and CDR2 FQNEAQ come from the germline V gene (reference sequence). This CDR3 region has 14 residues.

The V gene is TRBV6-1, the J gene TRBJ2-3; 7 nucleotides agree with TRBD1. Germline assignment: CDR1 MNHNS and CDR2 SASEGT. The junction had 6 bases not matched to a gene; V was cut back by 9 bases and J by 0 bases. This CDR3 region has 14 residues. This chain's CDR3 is CASYRGQSTDTQYF. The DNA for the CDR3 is TGTGCCAGTTACCGGGGACAGAGCACAGATACGCAGTATTTT.

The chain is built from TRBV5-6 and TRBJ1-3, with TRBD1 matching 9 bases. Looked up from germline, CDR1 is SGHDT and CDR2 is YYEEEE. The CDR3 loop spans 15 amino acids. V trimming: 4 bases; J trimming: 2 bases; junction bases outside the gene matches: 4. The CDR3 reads CASSLDRGAGNTIYF. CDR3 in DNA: TGTGCCAGCAGCCTCGACAGGGGGGCTGGAAACACCATATATTTT.

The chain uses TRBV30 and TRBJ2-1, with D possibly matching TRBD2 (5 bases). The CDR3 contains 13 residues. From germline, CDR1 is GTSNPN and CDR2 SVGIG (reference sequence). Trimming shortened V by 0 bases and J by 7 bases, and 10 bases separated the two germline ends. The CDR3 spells CAWSVRTGNEQFF. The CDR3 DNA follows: TGTGCCTGGAGTGTCAGGACGGGGAATGAGCAGTTCTTC.

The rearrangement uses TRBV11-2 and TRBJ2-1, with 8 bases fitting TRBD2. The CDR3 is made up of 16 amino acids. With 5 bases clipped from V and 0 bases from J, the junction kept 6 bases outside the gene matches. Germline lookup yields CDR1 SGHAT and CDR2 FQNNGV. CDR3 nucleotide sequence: TGTGCCAGCAGCCCCTTAGCGGGGAGCTCCTACAATGAGCAGTTCTTC. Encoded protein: CASSPLAGSSYNEQFF.

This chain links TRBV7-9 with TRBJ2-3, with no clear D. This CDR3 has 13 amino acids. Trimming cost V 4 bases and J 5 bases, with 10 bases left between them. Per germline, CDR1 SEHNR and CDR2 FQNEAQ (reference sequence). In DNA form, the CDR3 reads TGTGCCAGCAGCTCCCCGCCAGGAGATACGCAGTATTTT. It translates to CASSSPPGDTQYF.

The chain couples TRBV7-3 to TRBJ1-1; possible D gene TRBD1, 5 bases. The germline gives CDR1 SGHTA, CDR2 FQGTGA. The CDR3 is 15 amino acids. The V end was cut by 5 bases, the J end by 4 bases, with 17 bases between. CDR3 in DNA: TGTGCCAGCAGCCCCCGCGCAGGGCCGATCACTGAAGCTTTCTTT. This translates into CASSPRAGPITEAFF.

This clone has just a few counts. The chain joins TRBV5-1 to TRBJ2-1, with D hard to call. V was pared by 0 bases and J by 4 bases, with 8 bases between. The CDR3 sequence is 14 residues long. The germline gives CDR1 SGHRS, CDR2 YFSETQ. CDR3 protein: CASSLDTTYNEQFF. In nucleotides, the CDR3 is TGCGCCAGCAGCTTGGATACTACTTACAATGAGCAGTTCTTC.

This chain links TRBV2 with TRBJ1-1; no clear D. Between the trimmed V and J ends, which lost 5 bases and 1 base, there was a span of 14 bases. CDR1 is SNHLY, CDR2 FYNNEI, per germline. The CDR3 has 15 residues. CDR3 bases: TGTGCCAGCAGTCCCTCGGCAGGTCGGAACACTGAAGCTTTCTTT. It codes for CASSPSAGRNTEAFF.

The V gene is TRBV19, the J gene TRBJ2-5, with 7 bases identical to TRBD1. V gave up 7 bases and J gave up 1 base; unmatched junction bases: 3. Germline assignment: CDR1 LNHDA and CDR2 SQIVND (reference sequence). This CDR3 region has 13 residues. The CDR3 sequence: CASTGTVQETQYF. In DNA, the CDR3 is TGTGCCAGTACCGGGACAGTCCAAGAGACCCAGTACTTC.

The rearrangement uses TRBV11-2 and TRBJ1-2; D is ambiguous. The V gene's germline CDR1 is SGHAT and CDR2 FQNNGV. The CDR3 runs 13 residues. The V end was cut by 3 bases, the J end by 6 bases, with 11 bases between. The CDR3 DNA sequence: TGTGCCAGCAGCTTCGGCGGGGAAGATGGCTACACCTTC. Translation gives CASSFGGEDGYTF.

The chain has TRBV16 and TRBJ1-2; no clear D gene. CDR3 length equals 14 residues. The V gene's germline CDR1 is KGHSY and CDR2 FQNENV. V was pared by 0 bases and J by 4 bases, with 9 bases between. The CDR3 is CASSQSIAFYGYTF. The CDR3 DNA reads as TGTGCCAGCAGCCAATCCATTGCGTTCTATGGCTACACCTTC.

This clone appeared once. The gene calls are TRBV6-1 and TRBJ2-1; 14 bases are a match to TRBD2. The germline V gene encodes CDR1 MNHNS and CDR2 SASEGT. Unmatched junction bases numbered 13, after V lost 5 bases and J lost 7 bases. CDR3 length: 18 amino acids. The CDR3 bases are TGTGCCAGCAGTAAAGGGACTAGCGGGAGAGGTCGTTGGAATGAGCAGTTCTTC. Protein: CASSKGTSGRGRWNEQFF.

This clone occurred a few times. The CDR3 region has the DNA TGTGCCAGTAGTATTGTCGAGAACGGGGAGCTGTTTTTT. Translated: CASSIVENGELFF. The chain has TRBV19 and TRBJ2-2; D call uncertain. The germline V gene encodes CDR1 LNHDA and CDR2 SQIVND (reference sequence). The V gene lost 3 bases and the J gene lost 7 bases, with 9 bases spanning the gap. This CDR3 is 13 amino acids long.

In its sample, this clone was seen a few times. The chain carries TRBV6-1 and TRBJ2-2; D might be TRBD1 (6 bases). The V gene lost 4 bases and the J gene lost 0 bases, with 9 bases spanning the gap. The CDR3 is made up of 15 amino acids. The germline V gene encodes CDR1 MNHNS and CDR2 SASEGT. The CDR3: CASSARTANTGELFF. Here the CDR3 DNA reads TGTGCCAGCAGTGCCCGGACAGCGAACACCGGGGAGCTGTTTTTT.

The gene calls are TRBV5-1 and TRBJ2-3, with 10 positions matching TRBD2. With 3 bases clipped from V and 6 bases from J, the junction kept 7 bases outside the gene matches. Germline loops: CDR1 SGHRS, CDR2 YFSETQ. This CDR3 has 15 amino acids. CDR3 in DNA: TGCGCCAGCAGCTGGCAGGGGACTAGCGACGATACGCAGTATTTT. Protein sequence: CASSWQGTSDDTQYF. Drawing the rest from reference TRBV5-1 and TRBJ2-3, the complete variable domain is KAGVTQTPRYLIKTRGQQVTLSCSPISGHRSVSWYQQTPGQGLQFLFEYFSETQRNKGNFPGRFSGRQFSNSRSEMNVSTLELGDSALYLCASSWQGTSDDTQYFGPGTRLTVL.

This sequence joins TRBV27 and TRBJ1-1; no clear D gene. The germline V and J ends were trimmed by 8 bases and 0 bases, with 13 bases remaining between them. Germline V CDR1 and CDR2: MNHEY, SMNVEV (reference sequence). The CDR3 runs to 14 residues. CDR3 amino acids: CASGFSGLNTEAFF. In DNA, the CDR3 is TGTGCCAGCGGCTTCTCAGGCTTGAACACTGAAGCTTTCTTT.

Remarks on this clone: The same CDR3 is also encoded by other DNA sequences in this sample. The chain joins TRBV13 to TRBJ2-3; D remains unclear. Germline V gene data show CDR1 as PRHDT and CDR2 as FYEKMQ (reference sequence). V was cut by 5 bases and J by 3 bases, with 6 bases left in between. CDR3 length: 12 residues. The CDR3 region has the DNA TGTGCCAGCAGCCCCGGTACAGATACGCAGTATTTT. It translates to CASSPGTDTQYF. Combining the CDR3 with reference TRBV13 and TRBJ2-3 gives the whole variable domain AAGVIQSPRHLIKEKRETATLKCYPIPRHDTVYWYQQGPGQDPQFLISFYEKMQSDKGSIPDRFSAQQFSDYHSELNMSSLELGDSALYFCASSPGTDTQYFGPGTRLTVL.

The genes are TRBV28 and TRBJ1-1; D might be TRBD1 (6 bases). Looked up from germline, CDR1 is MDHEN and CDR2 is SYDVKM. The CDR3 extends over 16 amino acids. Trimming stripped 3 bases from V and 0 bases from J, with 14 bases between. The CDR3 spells CASSFGGLGMNTEAFF. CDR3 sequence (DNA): TGTGCCAGCAGTTTCGGGGGGCTGGGAATGAACACTGAAGCTTTCTTT. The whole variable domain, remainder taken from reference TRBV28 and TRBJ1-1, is DVKVTQSSRYLVKRTGEKVFLECVQDMDHENMFWYRQDPGLGLRLIYFSYDVKMKEKGDIPEGYSVSREKKERFSLILESASTNQTSMYLCASSFGGLGMNTEAFFGQGTRLTVV.

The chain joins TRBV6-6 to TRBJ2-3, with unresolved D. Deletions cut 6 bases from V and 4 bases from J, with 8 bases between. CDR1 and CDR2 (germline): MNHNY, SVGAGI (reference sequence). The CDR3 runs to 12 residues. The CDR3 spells CASSHQADTQYF. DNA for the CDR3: TGTGCCAGCAGCCATCAGGCAGATACGCAGTATTTT.

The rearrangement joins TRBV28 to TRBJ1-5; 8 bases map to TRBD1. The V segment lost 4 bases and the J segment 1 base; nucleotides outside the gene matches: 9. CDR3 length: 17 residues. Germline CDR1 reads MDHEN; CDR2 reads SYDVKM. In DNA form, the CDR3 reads TGTGCCAGCAGTTCCGACGCAGGGGGCTGGAGCAATCAGCCCCAGCATTTT. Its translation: CASSSDAGGWSNQPQHF.